This T cell receptor (beta chain) was documented in a study of blood T cell repertoires in COVID-19. Study in general: PBMCs, B-cell-depleted T cells, or T cells provided the cDNA or gDNA that made up the material.

A single count supports this clone. The length of the CDR3 is 14 residues. The V gene lost 2 bases and the J gene lost 7 bases, with 15 bases spanning the gap. Germline V lookup: CDR1 SGDLS, CDR2 YYNGEE. Methods used by the authors: For nucleated cells, counts were estimated from reference gene primer amplification. Profiling relied on immunoSEQ multiplex PCR, and the TCRdb table lists in-frame clones only, not all of them. V and J calls and clone size follow that table, whereas D and trimming were derived from the DNA. The sample lists about 240,000 clones, around 90% seen once, with roughly 0.8% in the top ten.

Sequencing was performed on peripheral blood. The receptor's source is a woman aged 25 to 45 with acute or convalescent COVID-19. The chain joins TRBV9 to TRBJ1-1; D may be TRBD1 (6 bases). CDR3 in DNA: TGTGCCAGCAGCGTTGGACCTGAAGGGGGTGAAGCTTTCTTT. Its protein product is CASSVGPEGGEAFF.